This T cell receptor (beta chain) comes out of a study of blood T cell repertoires in COVID-19. Only in-frame clones appear in the TCRdb table, and some are missing; sequencing was by immunoSEQ multiplex PCR. The sample has 93,000 or so clones, roughly 88% seen once. CDR3 size: 16 residues. Losses at the gene ends were 5 bases for V and 4 bases for J; bases not matched to a gene: 11. CDR1 and CDR2 from the germline V gene are SNHLY and FYNNEI. The rearrangement uses TRBV2 and TRBJ1-1; 9 bases fit TRBD1. Material: peripheral blood. This clonotype was sampled from a human donor in a cohort sampled during active COVID-19. CDR3 residues: CASSQSLRQGGTEAFF. For the CDR3, the DNA is TGTGCCAGCAGTCAATCTTTGAGACAGGGGGGCACTGAAGCTTTCTTT.